Below, 5 T cell receptor beta chains from the same sample are listed, as sequenced in a study of sequential checkpoint blockade in melanoma. Repertoires were generated with immunoSEQ multiplex PCR, while TCRdb's copy carries only in-frame clones and drops some. Here the sample spans around 11,000 clones, 65% to 70% being singletons. Treatment in this sample: randomized to nivolumab then ipilimumab (arm A) or the reverse (arm B). The specimen comprised CD8+ T cells sorted from blood (inferred from file names), sampled from a patient given nivolumab and ipilimumab in sequence. The receptor source for this set is a human donor with melanoma.

Concerning this clone itself: Only one base separates this from a far larger clonotype, so it likely reflects a read error. The chain couples TRBV13 to TRBJ2-6; 8 bases map to TRBD1. The CDR3 is 16 residues long. Germline V CDR1 and CDR2: PRHDT, FYEKMQ (reference sequence). The CDR3 protein is CASSLGQGPLANVLTF. In DNA form, the CDR3 reads TGTGCCAGCAGCCTAGGACAGGGCCCGTTGGCCAACGTCCTGACTTTC. Together with reference TRBV13 and TRBJ2-6, the CDR3 gives the full variable domain: AAGVIQSPRHLIKEKRETATLKCYPIPRHDTVYWYQQGPGQDPQFLISFYEKMQSDKGSIPDRFSAQQFSDYHSELNMSSLELGDSALYFCASSLGQGPLANVLTFGAGSRLTVL.

J is TRBJ2-5 and V is TRBV30, with 9 bases lining up with TRBD2. This CDR3 comprises 15 residues. CDR1 is GTSNPN and CDR2 is SVGIG in the germline V gene (reference sequence). J gave up 7 bases and V 0 bases, and 9 bases lay outside the gene matches. DNA of the CDR3: TGTGCCTGGAGTGTATGGGGTGGCGGGGGGGTGACCCAGTACTTC. This sequence encodes CAWSVWGGGGVTQYF.

The chain has TRBV15 and TRBJ2-5; 14 bases are shared with TRBD2. The germline CDR1 and CDR2 sequences are LNHNV and YYDKDF (reference sequence). V lost 1 base to trimming and J lost 0 bases; unmatched junction nucleotides: 10. This CDR3 is 20 amino acids long. The CDR3 protein is CATSRGFGLAGGIYQETQYF. The CDR3 bases are TGTGCCACCAGCAGAGGGTTCGGACTAGCGGGGGGAATATACCAAGAGACCCAGTACTTC.

V and J are TRBV5-1 and TRBJ1-5; TRBD1 matches 9 bases. Germline loops: CDR1 SGHRS, CDR2 YFSETQ. The CDR3 spans 14 residues. V lost 4 bases, J lost 2 bases, and 1 base stayed unmatched. The CDR3 DNA sequence: TGCGCCAGCAGCCGGACAGGGGGCAATCAGCCCCAGCATTTT. It codes for CASSRTGGNQPQHF.

This clone has a single count. The chain couples TRBV6-6 to TRBJ2-2; D is perhaps TRBD2 (7 bases). The CDR3 is 15 residues long. Trimming took 5 bases from V and 4 from J, leaving 14 bases between them. Per the germline V gene, CDR1 is MNHNY and CDR2 is SVGAGI (reference sequence). DNA for the CDR3: TGTGCCAGCAGTGTGGGGGGGGCAGCCACCGGGGAGCTGTTTTTT. Translation gives CASSVGGAATGELFF.